The 22 T cell receptor beta chains listed next were all sequenced from one sample in a study of cytomegalovirus exposure and HLA in healthy donors. Amplification used 60 Vbeta primers and 13 Jbeta primers. The data were produced by immunoSEQ multiplex PCR, yet TCRdb's version contains in-frame clones alone and is incomplete. The sample lists approximately 110,000 clones, under 85% occurring once. The specimen sequenced was PBMCs. These receptor sequences come from a woman in her 40s in good health and CMV-seropositive.

The V call is TRBV28, the J call TRBJ2-3; 14 nucleotides agree with TRBD2. After removal of 6 bases from V and 4 bases from J, the junction contained 6 bases not matched to a gene. CDR1 MDHEN and CDR2 SYDVKM come from the germline V gene. The CDR3 spans 16 residues. The CDR3 sequence: CASRYGLAGGSDTQYF. In DNA form, the CDR3 reads TGTGCCAGCAGATACGGACTAGCGGGAGGTTCAGATACGCAGTATTTT.

The chain carries TRBV10-3 and TRBJ1-4; 7 nucleotides align to TRBD1. Germline CDR1 and CDR2: ENHRY and SYGVKD. Trimming at V came to 0 bases and at J to 3 bases, leaving 7 bases not matched to a gene. The CDR3 runs 17 residues. Written as DNA, the CDR3 is TGTGCCATCAGTGAGTCAACAGTCGGGACAGCTAATGAAAAACTGTTTTTT. It specifies CAISESTVGTANEKLFF.

V gene TRBV7-8 combines with J gene TRBJ2-7; 13 bases are a match to TRBD2. Looked up from germline, CDR1 is SGHVS and CDR2 is FQNEAQ. This CDR3 spans 16 amino acids. The J segment lost 5 bases and the V segment lost 4 bases, leaving 8 bases of the junction unmatched. CDR3 protein: CASSYQRLAGGHEQYF. The CDR3 nucleotides read TGTGCCAGCAGCTACCAACGACTAGCGGGAGGTCACGAGCAGTACTTC.

V usage is TRBV5-5 and J usage is TRBJ2-3; TRBD1 matches at 7 bases. The CDR3 length is 13 residues. Germline V lookup: CDR1 SGHKS, CDR2 YYEKEE (reference sequence). Trimming removed 4 bases from V and 3 bases from J; junction bases left unmatched: 2. The CDR3 region has the DNA TGTGCCAGCAGCCCGGGACAGACAGATACGCAGTATTTT. It translates to CASSPGQTDTQYF.

In this sample, this clone turned up once. The rearrangement joins TRBV7-9 to TRBJ2-7; no firm D call. Germline CDR1 SEHNR, CDR2 FQNEAQ (reference sequence). V was pared by 4 bases and J by 1 base, with 11 bases between. The CDR3 loop spans 14 amino acids. CDR3 in amino acids: CASSSLAASYEQYF. The CDR3, as DNA: TGTGCCAGCAGCTCCCTTGCTGCGTCCTACGAGCAGTACTTC.

J is TRBJ2-7 and V is TRBV27; the match to TRBD1 covers 12 bases. Germline lookup yields CDR1 MNHEY and CDR2 SMNVEV (reference sequence). J was trimmed by 1 base and V by 2 bases; bases with no gene match: 6. The CDR3 totals 17 residues. CDR3 loop: CASSLQGQGAGSYEQYF. In DNA, the CDR3 is TGTGCCAGCAGTTTACAGGGACAGGGGGCCGGGTCCTACGAGCAGTACTTC.

This clone came up a few times. The CDR3 bases are TGCAGCGTTGCCCCGGCGACACCCTACGAGCAGTACTTC. Amino acid sequence: CSVAPATPYEQYF. The chain has TRBV29-1 and TRBJ2-7; D is undetermined. Trimming removed 4 bases at V and 2 bases at J, with 12 bases between. The germline gives CDR1 SQVTM, CDR2 ANQGSEA. This CDR3 is 13 amino acids long.

A word on this clone: An end of the junction does not agree with germline; a read error may underlie this. The V and J genes are TRBV5-1 and TRBJ2-5; no clear D gene. The CDR3 length is 13 residues. The germline V gene has CDR1 SGHRS and CDR2 YFSETQ. The CDR3 DNA is TGCGCCAGCAGCTTGAGCCTAGGATCGGCCAGTGACTTC. Translating it yields CASSLSLGSASDF.

The genes are TRBV4-2 and TRBJ2-4, with TRBD1 matching 9 bases. Germline V CDR1 and CDR2: LGHNA, YNFKEQ. Trimming at V came to 2 bases and at J to 5 bases, leaving 16 bases not matched to a gene. The CDR3 extends over 19 amino acids. CDR3 DNA sequence: TGTGCCAGCAGCCAACCTACCGGGACAGGGCAATTTGGGCAAAACATTCAGTACTTC. This translates into CASSQPTGTGQFGQNIQYF.

There are a few counts of this clone. The rearrangement links TRBV2 to TRBJ2-7; D is possibly TRBD2 (5 bases). The V gene's germline CDR1 is SNHLY and CDR2 FYNNEI. CDR3 length: 14 amino acids. V was cut by 10 bases and J by 0 bases, with 16 bases left in between. The CDR3 DNA reads TGTGCCAACTCACTAGTGCCCAGCTCCTACGAGCAGTACTTC. Its protein is CANSLVPSSYEQYF.

This clone was counted a few times. This chain joins TRBV18 and TRBJ2-4; the D is unclear. Germline CDR1 and CDR2: KGHSH and LQKENI. This CDR3 is built from 17 residues. V gave up 2 bases and J gave up 0 bases, with 14 bases separating them. The CDR3 sequence: CASSPNHFPAAKNIQYF. The CDR3 DNA reads as TGTGCCAGCTCACCAAACCACTTTCCCGCAGCCAAAAACATTCAGTACTTC.

This chain links TRBV6-1 with TRBJ1-1; 9 bases line up with TRBD1. The J segment lost 8 bases and the V segment lost 3 bases, leaving 7 bases of the junction unmatched. Germline V gene data show CDR1 as MNHNS and CDR2 as SASEGT. The CDR3 spans 14 residues. The CDR3 sequence is CASSDANRGLEAFF. In DNA form, the CDR3 reads TGTGCCAGCAGTGATGCGAACAGGGGGCTGGAAGCTTTCTTT.

The J gene is TRBJ2-3, the V gene TRBV7-9; 13 nucleotides align to TRBD2. Germline V gene sequence: CDR1 SEHNR, CDR2 FQNEAQ (reference sequence). Germline trimming cut 5 bases from V and 5 bases from J; bases unmatched to any gene: 7. This CDR3 has 16 residues. The CDR3 loop is CASSQTSGGPGDTQYF. The CDR3, as DNA: TGTGCCAGCAGCCAGACTAGCGGGGGGCCCGGAGATACGCAGTATTTT.

V and J are TRBV25-1 and TRBJ2-6, with D uncertain. Trimming took off 3 bases at V and 0 bases at J, with 12 bases between the two ends. Looked up from germline, CDR1 is MGHDK and CDR2 is SYGVNS. The CDR3 contains 17 residues. CDR3 residues: CASSDSGSYSGANVLTF. The CDR3 region has the DNA TGTGCCAGCAGTGATTCCGGGTCCTACTCTGGGGCCAACGTCCTGACTTTC.

CDR3 region: CASSSQGRVAETQYF. DNA of the CDR3: TGTGCCAGCAGCTCACAGGGAAGAGTTGCGGAGACCCAGTACTTC. The chain carries TRBV13 and TRBJ2-5, with D perhaps TRBD1 (6 bases). Germline CDR1 PRHDT, CDR2 FYEKMQ (reference sequence). The V end lost 4 bases, the J end lost 5 bases, and 17 bases lay between the germline ends. The CDR3 length is 15 residues.

The CDR3, as DNA: TGTGCCAGCAGCGTCAGGGGGCCAACTACCGGGGAGCTGTTTTTT. Translating gives CASSVRGPTTGELFF. The chain has TRBV9 and TRBJ2-2; 8 bases are a match to TRBD1. The germline CDR1 and CDR2 sequences are SGDLS and YYNGEE. The CDR3 extends over 15 amino acids. The V and J ends lost 2 bases and 5 bases, in that order; junction bases with no gene match: 5.

V gene TRBV7-9 combines with J gene TRBJ1-4; 9 nucleotides align to TRBD1. V lost 5 bases to trimming and J lost 4 bases; unmatched junction nucleotides: 8. The length of the CDR3 is 16 residues. Germline V CDR1 and CDR2: SEHNR, FQNEAQ (reference sequence). In DNA, the CDR3 is TGTGCCAGCAGCCCGGGGGGACAGGGCGGTAATGAAAAACTGTTTTTT. Translated: CASSPGGQGGNEKLFF.

This chain links TRBV19 with TRBJ1-5, with D unresolved. V lost 1 base and J 15 bases, leaving 16 bases between the germline ends. The CDR3 has 13 amino acids. Germline V gene sequence: CDR1 LNHDA, CDR2 SQIVND (reference sequence). DNA for the CDR3: TGTGCCAGTAGTATAGGAGGTCCAACTAGAGCGCATTTT. Protein: CASSIGGPTRAHF.

This clone was picked up one time. The chain combines TRBV7-3 with TRBJ1-6, with TRBD1 identical over 7 bases. Germline-derived CDR1 and CDR2 are SGHTA and FQGTGA. The CDR3 consists of 15 residues. V gave up 5 bases and J gave up 6 bases; unmatched junction bases: 7. DNA of the CDR3: TGTGCCAGCAGCCTAAACCGGGACAGTAATTCACCCCTCCACTTT. This gives the protein CASSLNRDSNSPLHF.

The chain combines TRBV27 with TRBJ1-4; the match to TRBD1 covers 7 bases. The V segment lost 8 bases and the J segment 7 bases; nucleotides outside the gene matches: 10. The CDR3 is 14 residues long. Germline CDR1 and CDR2: MNHEY and SMNVEV (reference sequence). In nucleotides, the CDR3 is TGTGCCAGCGGCCCGGACAGGATGGTTGAAAAACTGTTTTTT. Its protein product is CASGPDRMVEKLFF.

The genes are TRBV27 and TRBJ2-5, with D perhaps matching TRBD2 (5 bases). CDR1 is MNHEY, CDR2 SMNVEV, per germline (reference sequence). The CDR3 has 16 residues. V was trimmed by 3 bases and J by 4 bases, leaving 18 bases between them. The CDR3 protein is CASSLGASLALETQYF. The DNA for the CDR3 is TGTGCCAGCAGTTTGGGTGCTAGCCTCGCCTTAGAGACCCAGTACTTC.

This clone turned up a few times. This chain links TRBV19 with TRBJ1-1; TRBD1 might be the D (6 bases). The CDR3 length is 15 residues. CDR1 is LNHDA, CDR2 SQIVND, per germline (reference sequence). V lost 5 bases and J 0 bases, leaving 13 bases between the germline ends. The CDR3 bases are TGTGCCAGTAGTCCACTTGACAGGCTGAACACTGAAGCTTTCTTT. Its translation: CASSPLDRLNTEAFF.